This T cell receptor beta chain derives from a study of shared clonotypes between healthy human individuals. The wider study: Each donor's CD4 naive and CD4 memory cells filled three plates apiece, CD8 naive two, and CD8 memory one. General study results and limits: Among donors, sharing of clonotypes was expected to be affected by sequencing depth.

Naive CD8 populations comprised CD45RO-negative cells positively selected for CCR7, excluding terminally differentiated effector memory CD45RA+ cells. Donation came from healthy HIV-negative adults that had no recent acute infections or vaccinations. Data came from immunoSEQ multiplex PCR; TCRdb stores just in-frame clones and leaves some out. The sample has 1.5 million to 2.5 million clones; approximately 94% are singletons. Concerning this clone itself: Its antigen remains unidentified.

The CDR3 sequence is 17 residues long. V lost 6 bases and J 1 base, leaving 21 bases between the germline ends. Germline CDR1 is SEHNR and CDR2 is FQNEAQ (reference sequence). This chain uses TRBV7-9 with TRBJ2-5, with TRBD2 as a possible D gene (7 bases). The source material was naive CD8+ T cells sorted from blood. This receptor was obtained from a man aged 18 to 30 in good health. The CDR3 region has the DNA TGTGCCAGCAGTAGCCTGGCTAGCGGAGGGGGCCAAGAGACCCAGTACTTC. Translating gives CASSSLASGGGQETQYF. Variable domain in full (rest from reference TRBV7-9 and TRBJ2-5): DTGVSQNPRHKITKRGQNVTFRCDPISEHNRLYWYRQTLGQGPEFLTYFQNEAQLEKSRLLSDRFSAERPKGSFSTLEIQRTEQGDSAMYLCASSSLASGGGQETQYFGPGTRLLVL.